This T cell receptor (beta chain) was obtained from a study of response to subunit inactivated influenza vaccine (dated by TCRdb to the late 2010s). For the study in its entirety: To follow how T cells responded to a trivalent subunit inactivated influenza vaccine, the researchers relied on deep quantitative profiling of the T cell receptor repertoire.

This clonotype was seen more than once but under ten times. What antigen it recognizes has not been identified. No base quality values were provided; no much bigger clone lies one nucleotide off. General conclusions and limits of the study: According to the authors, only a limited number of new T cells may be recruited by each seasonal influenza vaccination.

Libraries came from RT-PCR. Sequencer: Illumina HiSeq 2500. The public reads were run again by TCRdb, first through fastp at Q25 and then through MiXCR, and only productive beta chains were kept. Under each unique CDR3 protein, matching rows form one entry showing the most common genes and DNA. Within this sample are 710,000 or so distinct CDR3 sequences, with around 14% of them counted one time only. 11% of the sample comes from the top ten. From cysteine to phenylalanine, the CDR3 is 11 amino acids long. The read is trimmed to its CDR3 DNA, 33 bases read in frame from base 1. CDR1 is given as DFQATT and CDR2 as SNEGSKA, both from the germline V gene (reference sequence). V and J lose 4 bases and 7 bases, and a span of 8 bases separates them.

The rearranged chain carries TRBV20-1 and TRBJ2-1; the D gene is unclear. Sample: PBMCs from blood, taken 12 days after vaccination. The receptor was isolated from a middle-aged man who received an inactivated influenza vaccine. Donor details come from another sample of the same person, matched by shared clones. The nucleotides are TGCAGTGCTACAGATTCTAATGAGCAGTTCTTC. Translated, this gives CSATDSNEQFF.